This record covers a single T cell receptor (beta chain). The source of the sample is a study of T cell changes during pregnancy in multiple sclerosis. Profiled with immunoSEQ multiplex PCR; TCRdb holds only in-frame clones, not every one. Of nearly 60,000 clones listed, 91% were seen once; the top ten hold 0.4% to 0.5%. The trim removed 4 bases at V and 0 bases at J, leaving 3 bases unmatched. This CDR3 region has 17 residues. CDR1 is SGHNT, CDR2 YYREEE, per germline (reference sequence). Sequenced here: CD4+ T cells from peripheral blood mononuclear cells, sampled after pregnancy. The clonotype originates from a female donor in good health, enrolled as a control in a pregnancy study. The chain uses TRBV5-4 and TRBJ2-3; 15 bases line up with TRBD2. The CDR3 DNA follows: TGTGCCAGCAGCCTGGGACTAGCGGGGGGAAGCACAGATACGCAGTATTTT. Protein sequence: CASSLGLAGGSTDTQYF.